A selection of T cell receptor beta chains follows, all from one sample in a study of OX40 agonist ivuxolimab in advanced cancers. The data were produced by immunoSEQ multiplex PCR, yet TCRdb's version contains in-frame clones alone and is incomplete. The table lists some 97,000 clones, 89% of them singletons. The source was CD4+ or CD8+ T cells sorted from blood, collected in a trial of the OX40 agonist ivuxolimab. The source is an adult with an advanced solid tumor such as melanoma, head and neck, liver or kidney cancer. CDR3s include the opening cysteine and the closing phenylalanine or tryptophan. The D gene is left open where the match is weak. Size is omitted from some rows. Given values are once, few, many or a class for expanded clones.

DNA: TGCGCCAGCAGCCTAAGCACAGGGCCCAACAATGAGCAGTTCTTC
CDR3: CASSLSTGPNNEQFF
V: TRBV5-1
length: 15
size: .
J: TRBJ2-1
D: .

DNA: TGTGCCAGCAGTTTTAATAGCAGGGGAAGAAAGCACACTGAAGCTTTCTTT
CDR3: CASSFNSRGRKHTEAFF
V: TRBV27
length: 17
size: .
J: TRBJ1-1
D: .

DNA: TGTGCCAGCAGCTCTGCGGGACAGGGGTATTACATTCAGTACTTC
CDR3: CASSSAGQGYYIQYF
V: TRBV11-2
length: 15
size: .
J: TRBJ2-4
D: TRBD1

DNA: TGCGCCAGCAGCTCACTGGGCGGACAGGGGGATTCACCCCTCCACTTT
CDR3: CASSSLGGQGDSPLHF
V: TRBV5-1
length: 16
size: .
J: TRBJ1-6
D: TRBD1

DNA: TGCGCCAGCAGCCCCGGAAGGGGTGGGGGCTACACCTTC
CDR3: CASSPGRGGGYTF
V: TRBV4-1
length: 13
size: .
J: TRBJ1-2
D: .

DNA: TGTGCCAGCAGTGAACAAACCCTGGGGACTGAAGCTTTCTTT
CDR3: CASSEQTLGTEAFF
V: TRBV2
length: 14
size: few
J: TRBJ1-1
D: .

DNA: TGTGCCAGCAGCCACTACAGAGCTAGCACAGATACGCAGTATTTT
CDR3: CASSHYRASTDTQYF
V: TRBV5-8
length: 15
size: .
J: TRBJ2-3
D: .

DNA: TGTGCCAGCAGCTTAGCTCGGACTAGCCCTACCCAGTACTTC
CDR3: CASSLARTSPTQYF
V: TRBV7-9
length: 14
size: .
J: TRBJ2-5
D: TRBD2

DNA: TGTGCCAGTAGTGGACAGTTCAATCAGCCCCAGCATTTT
CDR3: CASSGQFNQPQHF
V: TRBV19
length: 13
size: few
J: TRBJ1-5
D: .

DNA: TGTGCCAGCAGCGCCCTTCCTGGGGCTAATGGGGAGCTGTTTTTT
CDR3: CASSALPGANGELFF
V: TRBV11-2
length: 15
size: .
J: TRBJ2-2
D: .

DNA: TGTGCCAGCAGTCGGGCCTTGTCCTACGAGCAGTACTTC
CDR3: CASSRALSYEQYF
V: TRBV5-8
length: 13
size: .
J: TRBJ2-7
D: .

DNA: TGCAGCGCCTGGACGGGGGGATATGGCTACACCTTC
CDR3: CSAWTGGYGYTF
V: TRBV29-1
length: 12
size: .
J: TRBJ1-2
D: .

DNA: TGTGCCACCAGCAGGGTTACAGGGCCTAATGAAAAACTGTTTTTT
CDR3: CATSRVTGPNEKLFF
V: TRBV15
length: 15
size: .
J: TRBJ1-4
D: .

DNA: TGTGCCAGCAGCTTTTATGGACAGGGGACCCAAAACATTCAGTACTTC
CDR3: CASSFYGQGTQNIQYF
V: TRBV5-6
length: 16
size: .
J: TRBJ2-4
D: TRBD1

DNA: TGCAGCGTGGAAGGGACTAGCGGGAGCGCCGGGGAGCTGTTTTTT
CDR3: CSVEGTSGSAGELFF
V: TRBV29-1
length: 15
size: .
J: TRBJ2-2
D: TRBD2

DNA: TGTGCCAGCAGTTACGGGGGAGAAAATAGCAATCAGCCCCAGCATTTT
CDR3: CASSYGGENSNQPQHF
V: TRBV6-6
length: 16
size: .
J: TRBJ1-5
D: .

DNA: TGTGCCAGCAGTGAAATTCAGGGGCCGAACACTGAAGCTTTCTTT
CDR3: CASSEIQGPNTEAFF
V: TRBV2
length: 15
size: .
J: TRBJ1-1
D: .

DNA: TGTGCCAGCAGCCCCGCGGGGAGGGCAAACGACAGGGAGACCCAGTACTTC
CDR3: CASSPAGRANDRETQYF
V: TRBV7-9
length: 17
size: .
J: TRBJ2-5
D: .

DNA: TGCGCCAGCAGCTCCCTCAGATCTAGGGGGCCGGCCAAAAACATTCAGTACTTC
CDR3: CASSSLRSRGPAKNIQYF
V: TRBV4-1
length: 18
size: .
J: TRBJ2-4
D: TRBD1

DNA: TGTGCCAGTAGTATTTCGAGCTTCTACGAGCAGTACTTC
CDR3: CASSISSFYEQYF
V: TRBV19
length: 13
size: few
J: TRBJ2-7
D: .

DNA: TGCGCCAGCAGCTTGGCCACCGGGGGGGCTAACGGGGAGCTGTTTTTT
CDR3: CASSLATGGANGELFF
V: TRBV5-1
length: 16
size: .
J: TRBJ2-2
D: TRBD2

DNA: TGCAGCGTGAACCAGGGGGGTTTAGGCACTGAAGCTTTCTTT
CDR3: CSVNQGGLGTEAFF
V: TRBV29-1
length: 14
size: few
J: TRBJ1-1
D: TRBD1

DNA: TGTGCCAGCAGTTACTTGTCTAGCGGTACGGAGACCCAGTACTTC
CDR3: CASSYLSSGTETQYF
V: TRBV6-5
length: 15
size: .
J: TRBJ2-5
D: TRBD2

DNA: TGCAGCGTTGGGGGCCTAGGGCAGGAGTCCTATGGCTACACCTTC
CDR3: CSVGGLGQESYGYTF
V: TRBV29-1
length: 15
size: .
J: TRBJ1-2
D: .

DNA: TGTGCCAGCAGCCGCAGTGCCTACGAGCAGTACTTC
CDR3: CASSRSAYEQYF
V: TRBV6-6
length: 12
size: .
J: TRBJ2-7
D: .

DNA: TGTGCCAGCAGCTTAGGTGACAGCTACGAGCAGTACTTC
CDR3: CASSLGDSYEQYF
V: TRBV7-6
length: 13
size: .
J: TRBJ2-7
D: .

DNA: TGTGCCAGCAGTCAAGACACTGATCAGCCCCAGCATTTT
CDR3: CASSQDTDQPQHF
V: TRBV27
length: 13
size: .
J: TRBJ1-5
D: .

DNA: TGTGCCAGCAGAACAACGGGAGACGCCGGAAACACCATATATTTT
CDR3: CASRTTGDAGNTIYF
V: TRBV28
length: 15
size: .
J: TRBJ1-3
D: .

DNA: TGTGCCACCAGCAGAGGGATCCGGCGTAGCGGGGGGGCCCGGGAGCAGTTCTTC
CDR3: CATSRGIRRSGGAREQFF
V: TRBV15
length: 18
size: .
J: TRBJ2-1
D: TRBD2

DNA: TGCGCCAGCAACATGGGACAGTATAATTCACCCCTCCACTTT
CDR3: CASNMGQYNSPLHF
V: TRBV5-1
length: 14
size: few
J: TRBJ1-6
D: TRBD1

DNA: TGTGCCAGCAGCCGTGACGACACTTGGGGGGGCTACACCTTC
CDR3: CASSRDDTWGGYTF
V: TRBV7-3
length: 14
size: .
J: TRBJ1-2
D: .

DNA: TGTGCCATCAGTGCCTCGGGACGTTGGAACACTGAAGCTTTCTTT
CDR3: CAISASGRWNTEAFF
V: TRBV10-3
length: 15
size: .
J: TRBJ1-1
D: .

DNA: TGTGCCAGCAGGAGCGCGACAGGGGCGGCCGGGGAGCTGTTTTTT
CDR3: CASRSATGAAGELFF
V: TRBV27
length: 15
size: .
J: TRBJ2-2
D: TRBD1

DNA: TGTGCCAGCAGCTTTAACACCGGGGAGCTGTTTTTT
CDR3: CASSFNTGELFF
V: TRBV5-8
length: 12
size: .
J: TRBJ2-2
D: .

DNA: TGTGCTAGTACACAAAGCGGGACAGATACGCAGTATTTT
CDR3: CASTQSGTDTQYF
V: TRBV12-5
length: 13
size: .
J: TRBJ2-3
D: .

DNA: TGTGCCAGCAGTAGAGACCCTCGGGCCTACAATGAGCAGTTCTTC
CDR3: CASSRDPRAYNEQFF
V: TRBV6-1
length: 15
size: .
J: TRBJ2-1
D: .

DNA: TGTGCCAGCAACAATCCCCAGCGCGGAACCGGGGAGCTGTTTTTT
CDR3: CASNNPQRGTGELFF
V: TRBV2
length: 15
size: .
J: TRBJ2-2
D: .

DNA: TGTGCCAGCAGTGCCCTAGCGGGAACGGGATACGAGCAGTACTTC
CDR3: CASSALAGTGYEQYF
V: TRBV6-1
length: 15
size: .
J: TRBJ2-7
D: TRBD2

DNA: TGCGCCAGCAGCCGAACCGATGGGGTTCGGACTGAAGCTTTCTTT
CDR3: CASSRTDGVRTEAFF
V: TRBV5-1
length: 15
size: .
J: TRBJ1-1
D: .

DNA: TGTGCCAGCAGTTTCTTGGGTAACGATGAGCAGTTCTTC
CDR3: CASSFLGNDEQFF
V: TRBV27
length: 13
size: .
J: TRBJ2-1
D: .

DNA: TGCGCCAGCAGCTTTAATTCGATGAACACTGAAGCTTTCTTT
CDR3: CASSFNSMNTEAFF
V: TRBV5-1
length: 14
size: once
J: TRBJ1-1
D: .

DNA: TGTGCCAGCGTTCGCGACAACTATGGCTACACCTTC
CDR3: CASVRDNYGYTF
V: TRBV2
length: 12
size: .
J: TRBJ1-2
D: .

DNA: TGCGCCAGCAGCTTGACGACTAGCGGGAGTGGCTACGAGCAGTACTTC
CDR3: CASSLTTSGSGYEQYF
V: TRBV5-1
length: 16
size: .
J: TRBJ2-7
D: TRBD2

DNA: TGTGCCAGCAGATCCGGGGAAGGGAGTGAAGCTTTCTTT
CDR3: CASRSGEGSEAFF
V: TRBV25-1
length: 13
size: .
J: TRBJ1-1
D: .

DNA: TGTGCCAGCAGCCCACGGGACTTAGCGAACACTGAAGCTTTCTTT
CDR3: CASSPRDLANTEAFF
V: TRBV7-9
length: 15
size: .
J: TRBJ1-1
D: .

DNA: TGTGCCAGCAGTGGCCGACAACAATCAATCTACGAGCAGTACTTC
CDR3: CASSGRQQSIYEQYF
V: TRBV6-5
length: 15
size: .
J: TRBJ2-7
D: .

DNA: TGTGCCAGCAGCCGGTCAACGGAAGCTTTCTTT
CDR3: CASSRSTEAFF
V: TRBV28
length: 11
size: .
J: TRBJ1-1
D: .

DNA: TGTGCCAGCAGCTTAGAGGGGACAGGGGACGGGCCCCAGCATTTT
CDR3: CASSLEGTGDGPQHF
V: TRBV7-2
length: 15
size: .
J: TRBJ1-5
D: TRBD1

DNA: TGCGCCAGCAGCTGGACTAGCGGGGGGGCCTCCTACAATGAGCAGTTCTTC
CDR3: CASSWTSGGASYNEQFF
V: TRBV5-1
length: 17
size: .
J: TRBJ2-1
D: TRBD2

DNA: TGTGCCAGCAGCGTGGAGGGACAGGGGCATACTGAAGCTTTCTTT
CDR3: CASSVEGQGHTEAFF
V: TRBV9
length: 15
size: .
J: TRBJ1-1
D: TRBD1

DNA: TGTGCCAGCAGCCACGCCCGACAGCACACTGAAGCTTTCTTT
CDR3: CASSHARQHTEAFF
V: TRBV4-2
length: 14
size: .
J: TRBJ1-1
D: .

DNA: TGTGCCAGCAGCGTTTTCCAGGGTTTGGTAAATGAGCAGTTCTTC
CDR3: CASSVFQGLVNEQFF
V: TRBV9
length: 15
size: .
J: TRBJ2-1
D: .

DNA: TGCAGCGCCCGCGGGACAGGGTTTTATGGCTACACCTTC
CDR3: CSARGTGFYGYTF
V: TRBV29-1
length: 13
size: .
J: TRBJ1-2
D: TRBD1

DNA: TGTGCCAGCACTGGCCCGACAGGGGACCGCAGCACAGATACGCAGTATTTT
CDR3: CASTGPTGDRSTDTQYF
V: TRBV6-4
length: 17
size: once
J: TRBJ2-3
D: TRBD1

DNA: TGTGCCAGCAGCTTAGGGCAGAGAAACGAGCAGTACTTC
CDR3: CASSLGQRNEQYF
V: TRBV7-9
length: 13
size: .
J: TRBJ2-7
D: .